These 10 T cell receptor beta chains originate from one sample sequenced in a study of shared clonotypes between healthy human individuals. Method: immunoSEQ multiplex PCR; TCRdb's copy keeps in-frame clones and lacks some. This table holds roughly 2,300,000 clones, just under 95% found once. Sequencing used naive CD4+ T cells from PBMCs. Subset described: CD45RA+ positively selected. The origin of the receptors is a man aged 18-30 years in good health. Some clones in this sample may be carry-over from other donors' samples.

CDR3 sequence: CASSSRTGTTYEQYF. DNA for the CDR3: TGCGCCAGCAGTTCTAGGACAGGGACAACCTACGAGCAGTACTTC. J is TRBJ2-7 and V is TRBV4-1; 8 bases agree with TRBD1. The J segment lost 2 bases and the V segment lost 6 bases, leaving 9 bases of the junction unmatched. There are 15 residues in the CDR3. The V gene's germline CDR1 is MGHRA and CDR2 YSYEKL.

The rearrangement uses TRBV7-2 and TRBJ1-5; 8 bases map to TRBD1. Trimming cost V 5 bases and J 6 bases; bases outside gene matches: 9. The CDR3 sequence is 15 residues long. Germline CDR1 is SGHTA and CDR2 is FQGNSA. CDR3 DNA sequence: TGTGCCAGCAGCCCCCTAGGACAGGGAAGTCAGCCCCAGCATTTT. Translation gives CASSPLGQGSQPQHF. Using reference TRBV7-2 and TRBJ1-5 for the parts outside the CDR3, the full variable domain is GAGVSQSPSNKVTEKGKDVELRCDPISGHTALYWYRQSLGQGLEFLIYFQGNSAPDKSGLPSDRFSAERTGGSVSTLTIQRTQQEDSAVYLCASSPLGQGSQPQHFGDGTRLSIL.

The chain has TRBV7-2 and TRBJ2-1; 9 nucleotides match TRBD2. The CDR3 spans 15 residues. Germline trimming cut 4 bases from V and 7 bases from J; bases unmatched to any gene: 8. In germline, CDR1 is SGHTA, CDR2 FQGNSA. The CDR3 DNA sequence: TGTGCCAGCAGCTGGGCTAGCGGGACTCGGAATGAGCAGTTCTTC. Amino acid sequence: CASSWASGTRNEQFF.

On this clone: The sample carries other DNA sequences with the same CDR3. CDR3 sequence reads: CASSPAGTGYEKLFF. The CDR3 nucleotides read TGCGCCAGCAGCCCCGCCGGGACAGGGTACGAAAAACTGTTTTTT. The chain is built from TRBV5-1 and TRBJ1-4; TRBD1 matches 9 bases. CDR1 and CDR2 from the germline V gene are SGHRS and YFSETQ. The ends lost 4 bases at V and 8 bases at J; junction bases unmatched: 9. The CDR3 is made up of 15 amino acids.

This sequence joins TRBV10-3 and TRBJ2-1, with 8 bases lining up with TRBD2. The CDR3 runs 15 residues. With V trimmed by 6 bases and J by 6 bases, 10 bases remained unmatched. CDR1 is ENHRY and CDR2 is SYGVKD in the germline V gene. The CDR3, as DNA: TGTGCCATCAGGGGTAGCGGGGCCGAGAGCAATGAGCAGTTCTTC. Protein product: CAIRGSGAESNEQFF.

The chain is built from TRBV28 and TRBJ1-2, with D possibly TRBD1 on 6 matching bases. The germline V gene encodes CDR1 MDHEN and CDR2 SYDVKM. Trimming pared 3 bases from V and 8 bases from J, leaving 19 bases between. There are 15 residues in the CDR3. CDR3 sequence reads: CASSLRQDLELGYTF. CDR3 coding DNA: TGTGCCAGCAGTTTGAGACAGGATCTAGAGTTAGGCTACACCTTC.

The J gene is TRBJ2-1, the V gene TRBV7-3, with D perhaps given as TRBD1 or TRBD2 (5 bases each). There are 12 residues in the CDR3. Deletions cut 5 bases from V and 5 bases from J, with 7 bases between. Looked up from germline, CDR1 is SGHTA and CDR2 is FQGTGA. The CDR3 loop reads CASSRDDNEQFF. The CDR3 DNA is TGTGCCAGCAGCCGGGACGACAATGAGCAGTTCTTC. Looking up the rest from reference TRBV7-3 and TRBJ2-1 gives the full variable domain: GAGVSQTPSNKVTEKGKYVELRCDPISGHTALYWYRQSLGQGPEFLIYFQGTGAADDSGLPNDRFFAVRPEGSVSTLKIQRTERGDSAVYLCASSRDDNEQFFGPGTRLTVL.

The chain is built from TRBV2 and TRBJ1-2; D may be TRBD1 (5 bases). Germline V gene data show CDR1 as SNHLY and CDR2 as FYNNEI. The V gene lost 8 bases and the J gene lost 7 bases, with 11 bases spanning the gap. The CDR3 is 11 amino acids. For the CDR3, the DNA is TGTGCCAGCGGGGCGCAGGGTGGCTACACCTTC. Encoded protein: CASGAQGGYTF.

The J gene is TRBJ2-2, the V gene TRBV4-1, with 9 bases lining up with TRBD1. The CDR3 loop spans 15 amino acids. In germline, CDR1 is MGHRA, CDR2 YSYEKL. Trimming cost V 6 bases and J 6 bases; bases outside gene matches: 8. The CDR3 DNA reads TGCGCCAGCAGTCGGGGACAGGGTTTTTCCGGGGAGCTGTTTTTT. This translates into CASSRGQGFSGELFF.

This chain connects TRBV20-1 to TRBJ1-2, with TRBD1 as a possible D gene (5 bases). Germline V gives CDR1 DFQATT, CDR2 SNEGSKA (reference sequence). The CDR3 totals 10 residues. V lost 3 bases to trimming and J lost 8 bases, with 7 bases between them. This CDR3 reads CSARGPGYTF. Written as DNA, the CDR3 is TGCAGTGCTAGGGGACCCGGCTACACCTTC.